A single sample gave rise to the 30 T cell receptor beta chains below, sequenced in a study of T cell responses to AZD1222 COVID-19 vaccine. The method was immunoSEQ multiplex PCR; TCRdb's version includes in-frame clones alone and lacks a portion of them. In the table there are some 150,000 clones, roughly nine tenths of which are singletons. The sequenced sample was peripheral blood, obtained on day 0 of AZD1222 vaccination. The receptors stem from an adult in good health.

The chain joins TRBV30 to TRBJ1-6; 8 bases are shared with TRBD1. The J segment lost 5 bases and the V segment lost 4 bases, leaving 13 bases of the junction unmatched. CDR3 length equals 17 residues. Germline assignment: CDR1 GTSNPN and CDR2 SVGIG (reference sequence). The CDR3 DNA is TGTGCCTGGAAATCTCAGGACAGGGTAAAAAATAATTCACCCCTCCACTTT. Its protein product is CAWKSQDRVKNNSPLHF. The full variable domain, its missing parts supplied by reference TRBV30 and TRBJ1-6, is SQTIHQWPATLVQPVGSPLSLECTVEGTSNPNLYWYRQAAGRGLQLLFYSVGIGQISSEVPQNLSASRPQDRQFILSSKKLLLSDSGFYLCAWKSQDRVKNNSPLHFGNGTRLTVT.

This rearrangement joins TRBV3-1 (or the pseudogene TRBV3-2) to TRBJ1-1, with D hard to call. Trimming shortened V by 5 bases and J by 3 bases, and 13 bases separated the two germline ends. Germline assignment: CDR1 LGHDT and CDR2 YNNKEL (reference sequence). The CDR3 consists of 14 residues. The CDR3 DNA sequence: TGTGCCAGCAGCGTAACACTGTCTGACACTGAAGCTTTCTTT. This encodes CASSVTLSDTEAFF.

This clone was found once. The genes are TRBV18 and TRBJ1-6; the D is unclear. From germline, CDR1 is KGHSH and CDR2 LQKENI. Between the trimmed V and J ends, which lost 3 bases and 7 bases, there was a span of 10 bases. The CDR3 is 14 residues long. DNA of the CDR3: TGTGCCAGCTCACCCGTGGGCCCCAATTCACCCCTCCACTTT. Amino acid sequence: CASSPVGPNSPLHF.

The rearrangement uses TRBV5-6 and TRBJ1-2, with D hard to call. The V end lost 8 bases, the J end lost 3 bases, and 17 bases lay between the germline ends. CDR1 SGHDT and CDR2 YYEEEE come from the germline V gene. CDR3 length: 14 residues. CDR3 loop: CASPSGPIHYGYTF. In DNA form, the CDR3 reads TGTGCCAGTCCCTCCGGGCCGATTCACTATGGCTACACCTTC. Using reference TRBV5-6 and TRBJ1-2 for the parts outside the CDR3, the full variable domain is DAGVTQSPTHLIKTRGQQVTLRCSPKSGHDTVSWYQQALGQGPQFIFQYYEEEERQRGNFPDRFSGHQFPNYSSELNVNALLLGDSALYLCASPSGPIHYGYTFGSGTRLTVV.

The chain uses TRBV2 and TRBJ2-1; D possibly uses TRBD1 or TRBD2 (5 bases each). This CDR3 contains 15 residues. V was pared by 2 bases and J by 7 bases, with 15 bases between. In germline, CDR1 is SNHLY, CDR2 FYNNEI. CDR3 protein: CASSEWRTLENEQFF. The CDR3, as DNA: TGTGCCAGCAGTGAATGGAGGACACTCGAGAATGAGCAGTTCTTC. The variable domain in full, completed from reference TRBV2 and TRBJ2-1, reads EPEVTQTPSHQVTQMGQEVILRCVPISNHLYFYWYRQILGQKVEFLVSFYNNEISEKSEIFDDQFSVERPDGSNFTLKIRSTKLEDSAMYFCASSEWRTLENEQFFGPGTRLTVL.

In nucleotides, the CDR3 is TGTGCCAGCAGTACAACCCGGGACAGAGACGGGGAGCTGTTTTTT. Its translation is CASSTTRDRDGELFF. The V gene is TRBV6-6, the J gene TRBJ2-2, with 7 bases identical to TRBD1. The CDR3 contains 15 residues. V lost 5 bases, J lost 7 bases, and 10 bases stayed unmatched. Germline CDR1 reads MNHNY; CDR2 reads SVGAGI (reference sequence).

This rearrangement joins TRBV13 to TRBJ2-7; TRBD1 might be the D (5 bases). V lost 0 bases, J lost 3 bases, and 9 bases lay in between. The CDR3 has 14 residues. Germline assignment: CDR1 PRHDT and CDR2 FYEKMQ (reference sequence). The CDR3 loop reads CASSLGWTYYEQYF. As DNA, the CDR3 is TGTGCCAGCAGCTTAGGCTGGACATACTACGAGCAGTACTTC.

The chain carries TRBV12-3 or TRBV12-4 and TRBJ2-7; TRBD1 might be the D (7 bases). This CDR3 is 13 amino acids long. Trimming shortened V by 7 bases and J by 3 bases, and 13 bases separated the two germline ends. The CDR3 DNA reads as TGTGCCAGCACTTACCAGGGGGGCTACGAGCAGTACTTC. Encoded protein: CASTYQGGYEQYF.

This chain connects TRBV6-6 to TRBJ1-1; D unclear. CDR3 length: 13 amino acids. Germline V gene sequence: CDR1 MNHNY, CDR2 SVGAGI (reference sequence). Trimming stripped 6 bases from V and 2 bases from J, with 10 bases between. The CDR3 sequence is CASRRTDNTEAFF. DNA for the CDR3: TGTGCCAGCAGGCGTACAGACAACACTGAAGCTTTCTTT.

The chain employs TRBV6-2 or TRBV6-3 and TRBJ1-4; D not resolved. Trimming left V 6 bases short and J 2 bases short, with 13 bases between. There are 15 residues in the CDR3. Germline V lookup: CDR1 MNHEY, CDR2 SVGEGT. DNA of the CDR3: TGTGCCAGCAGCCGCGAATGGTCCACTAATGAAAAACTGTTTTTT. Protein: CASSREWSTNEKLFF.

This clone was seen more than once but under ten times. This chain links TRBV19 with TRBJ2-2; 8 bases agree with TRBD1. J was trimmed by 1 base and V by 8 bases; bases with no gene match: 9. This CDR3 is built from 16 residues. Germline V CDR1 and CDR2: LNHDA, SQIVND (reference sequence). This chain's CDR3 is CASEEGQAMNTGELFF. CDR3 bases: TGTGCCAGTGAGGAGGGACAGGCGATGAACACCGGGGAGCTGTTTTTT.

V usage is TRBV6-5 and J usage is TRBJ2-1; D possibly corresponds to TRBD1 (6 bases). Trimming removed 0 bases at V and 7 bases at J, with 10 bases between. This CDR3 has 14 residues. Germline V gene sequence: CDR1 MNHEY, CDR2 SVGAGI. The chain's CDR3 is CASSYSSQGNEQFF. CDR3 DNA sequence: TGTGCCAGCAGTTACTCGAGTCAGGGGAATGAGCAGTTCTTC.

This rearrangement joins TRBV6-5 to TRBJ2-1; D not certain. Germline V lookup: CDR1 MNHEY, CDR2 SVGAGI. The V and J ends lost 9 bases and 9 bases respectively, with 18 bases between them. The CDR3 sequence is 13 residues long. In DNA, the CDR3 is TGTGCCAGTAAAGAAGCGTCGTACTCTGAGCAGTTCTTC. Translation: CASKEASYSEQFF.

The rearrangement joins TRBV28 to TRBJ1-4; no clear D gene. This CDR3 spans 17 amino acids. Germline CDR1 MDHEN, CDR2 SYDVKM. V lost 0 bases and J lost 8, with 19 bases in between. This CDR3 reads CASSLWSLGVGGEKLFF. The CDR3, as DNA: TGTGCCAGCAGTTTATGGAGCCTCGGGGTGGGAGGCGAAAAACTGTTTTTT.

This clone showed up just a few times. The chain recombines TRBV6-6 with TRBJ1-3, with D perhaps matching TRBD1 (5 bases). Trimming pared 2 bases from V and 4 bases from J, leaving 12 bases between. The CDR3 is made up of 15 amino acids. The germline CDR1 and CDR2 sequences are MNHNY and SVGAGI (reference sequence). As DNA, the CDR3 is TGTGCCAGCAGTTACCAGGGCCCTGTCGGAAACACCATATATTTT. Its protein is CASSYQGPVGNTIYF.

In the case of this clone: Sequence at one end of the junction differs from germline and may be a read error. Here the CDR3 reads CASSVGSSQPQHF. CDR3 in DNA: TGTGCCAGCAGTGTAGGGAGCAGTCAGCCCCAGCATTTT. The chain joins TRBV2 to TRBJ1-5, with D unresolved. Germline assignment: CDR1 SNHLY and CDR2 FYNNEI. This CDR3 contains 13 residues. Drawing the rest from reference TRBV2 and TRBJ1-5, the complete variable domain is EPEVTQTPSHQVTQMGQEVILRCVPISNHLYFYWYRQILGQKVEFLVSFYNNEISEKSEIFDDQFSVERPDGSNFTLKIRSTKLEDSAMYFCASSVGSSQPQHFGDGTRLSIL.

The chain recombines TRBV6-5 with TRBJ2-5, with 10 bases matching TRBD2. The CDR3 runs to 15 residues. J was trimmed by 5 bases and V by 8 bases; bases with no gene match: 11. CDR1 and CDR2 (germline): MNHEY, SVGAGI. The chain's CDR3 is CASSGTSVVRETQYF. DNA for the CDR3: TGTGCCAGCTCCGGGACTAGCGTGGTTCGGGAGACCCAGTACTTC.

The CDR3 bases are TGTGCCAGCAGCTTCGACCTTTCCTACGAGCAGTACTTC. This encodes CASSFDLSYEQYF. The V call is TRBV7-2, the J call TRBJ2-7, with D uncertain. There are 13 residues in the CDR3. Germline CDR1 and CDR2: SGHTA and FQGNSA. Trimming stripped 3 bases from V and 1 base from J, with 7 bases between.

V gene TRBV6-5 combines with J gene TRBJ1-1; D is unresolved. The CDR3 is made up of 15 amino acids. Deletions cut 5 bases from V and 1 base from J, with 14 bases between. Germline CDR1 MNHEY, CDR2 SVGAGI. CDR3 sequence: CASSTDWRRNTEAFF. The CDR3 DNA sequence: TGTGCCAGCAGTACGGACTGGCGGCGGAACACTGAAGCTTTCTTT.

This clone turned up a few times. The chain uses TRBV6-2 or TRBV6-3 and TRBJ2-7; D may be TRBD2 (5 bases). In germline, CDR1 is MNHEY, CDR2 SVGEGT. V shed 5 bases and J shed 8 bases, with 13 bases lying between them. The CDR3 contains 12 residues. The CDR3 spells CASSPGVGQQYF. CDR3 DNA: TGTGCCAGCAGTCCCGGGGTCGGGCAGCAGTACTTC.

The V call is TRBV28, the J call TRBJ1-3; no clear D gene. Trimming removed 7 bases at V and 1 base at J, with 5 bases between. The CDR3 consists of 12 residues. The V gene's germline CDR1 is MDHEN and CDR2 SYDVKM. The DNA of the CDR3 is TGTGCCAGCACAGGTTCTGGAAACACCATATATTTT. Its protein product is CASTGSGNTIYF.

Here the CDR3 DNA reads TGTGCCAGCAGTTACTCTGGAGCGGGCGGGGGGGAGCAGTTCTTC. It yields the protein CASSYSGAGGGEQFF. The rearrangement joins TRBV6-5 to TRBJ2-1, with TRBD2 matching over 8 bases. Unmatched junction bases numbered 8, after V lost 0 bases and J lost 10 bases. CDR3 length: 15 amino acids. CDR1 is MNHEY and CDR2 is SVGAGI in the germline V gene.

This chain joins TRBV5-4 and TRBJ1-2; D call uncertain. Between the trimmed V and J ends, which lost 3 bases and 1 base, there was a span of 10 bases. This CDR3 comprises 14 residues. CDR1 is SGHNT, CDR2 YYREEE, per germline (reference sequence). The CDR3, as DNA: TGTGCCAGCAGCTGGGAGTTGCGTAACTATGGCTACACCTTC. This translates into CASSWELRNYGYTF.

The rearrangement uses TRBV27 and TRBJ2-7, with D possibly TRBD2 on 5 matching bases. Germline values: CDR1 MNHEY, CDR2 SMNVEV (reference sequence). Trimming removed 10 bases at V and 7 bases at J, with 20 bases between. The CDR3 runs to 13 residues. CDR3 sequence reads: CATAYIEGGEQYF. CDR3 nucleotides: TGTGCCACCGCCTATATTGAGGGCGGAGAGCAGTACTTC.

The V and J genes are TRBV18 and TRBJ1-5, with D perhaps matching TRBD1 (6 bases). The germline V gene encodes CDR1 KGHSH and CDR2 LQKENI. The CDR3 runs to 15 residues. V was shortened by 4 bases and J by 3 bases, with 13 bases between the two germline ends. Here the CDR3 DNA reads TGTGCCAGCTCACGAGGGGACAAGCCCAATCAGCCCCAGCATTTT. Its protein is CASSRGDKPNQPQHF.

The V gene is TRBV11-1, the J gene TRBJ1-6; D remains ambiguous. CDR1 and CDR2 from the germline V gene are SGHAT and FQDESV (reference sequence). The CDR3 totals 14 residues. V was shortened by 0 bases and J by 7 bases, with 7 bases between the two germline ends. The CDR3 sequence is CASSLARKNSPLHF. The CDR3 DNA sequence: TGTGCCAGCAGCTTAGCGCGTAAAAATTCACCCCTCCACTTT.

The V gene is TRBV6-5, the J gene TRBJ1-2; no firm D call. CDR1 and CDR2 from the germline V gene are MNHEY and SVGAGI. The CDR3 runs 14 residues. Trimming left V 0 bases short and J 8 bases short, with 13 bases between. As DNA, the CDR3 is TGTGCCAGCAGTTACTCGAGTACCGGGCAAGGCTACACCTTC. Protein: CASSYSSTGQGYTF.

In this sample, this clone turned up once. The chain joins TRBV28 to TRBJ2-4, with TRBD1 matching 9 bases. The CDR3 contains 15 residues. Germline V gene data show CDR1 as MDHEN and CDR2 as SYDVKM. J lost 4 bases, V lost 2 bases, and 3 bases had no gene match. The CDR3 sequence is CASSLGGTGKNIQYF. The CDR3 DNA sequence: TGTGCCAGCAGTTTAGGTGGGACAGGGAAAAACATTCAGTACTTC.

The CDR3 DNA sequence: TGTGCCAGCAGTTACGGCGGTAGCGGGGGCCAAGAGACCCAGTACTTC. It translates to CASSYGGSGGQETQYF. The chain couples TRBV6-2 or TRBV6-3 to TRBJ2-5, with TRBD2 identical over 9 bases. Germline assignment: CDR1 MNHEY and CDR2 SVGEGT. The CDR3 length is 16 residues. The J segment lost 1 base and the V segment lost 2 bases, leaving 5 bases of the junction unmatched.

The chain combines TRBV19 with TRBJ1-2, with TRBD1 as a possible D gene (5 bases). V lost 6 bases and J lost 4, with 12 bases in between. The CDR3 sequence is 13 residues long. Germline lookup yields CDR1 LNHDA and CDR2 SQIVND (reference sequence). In nucleotides, the CDR3 is TGTGCCAGTAGGGGGGAGAGCTCCTATGGCTACACCTTC. Its protein is CASRGESSYGYTF.